What follows describes a single T cell receptor (beta chain). Its specificity is not known. The source of the sample is a study of a mutant IDH1 vaccine in newly diagnosed glioma. Sample time point: week 35, safety follow-up. Alongside topical imiquimod, each dose of vaccine comprised 300 ug of mutant IDH1 20-mer peptide. V lost 3 bases, J lost 2 bases, and 7 bases lay in between. Germline V CDR1 and CDR2: LNHDA, SQIVND (reference sequence). This CDR3 has 13 amino acids. TCRdb's table, derived via immunoSEQ multiplex PCR, lists solely in-frame clones and lacks some. The profile shows some 29,000 clones, under 85% of them singletons.

This chain joins TRBV19 and TRBJ1-2; the D is unclear. Sample: PBMCs, taken from a glioma patient whose treatment included an IDH1 peptide vaccine. The clonotype was recovered from a woman in her thirties with glioma. Some clones in this sample may be carry-over from other donors' samples. The CDR3 region has the DNA TGTGCCAGTAGTATTCGAGAGAACTATGGCTACACCTTC. Its translation is CASSIRENYGYTF.